This T cell receptor beta chain was recovered during a study of T cell repertoires in cytomegalovirus infection. Study overall: CMV infection and matching HLA type were both indicated by public TCR beta signatures. Study results and limitations: It was HLA-C-restricted CMV-specific TCR beta clonotypes that dominated the response ex vivo. Of the TCR beta families, the public ones yielded a cumulative frequency that identified carriers of CMV plus the relevant HLA.

TCRdb itself ran the reads through MiXCR, one entry per CDR3 protein. The sample contains tens of thousands of distinct CDR3 sequences, about a fifth of which appear only once. The CDR3 loop spans 15 amino acids. Trimming took off 4 bases at V and 0 bases at J, with 12 bases between the two ends. Per the germline V gene, CDR1 is SNHLY and CDR2 is FYNNEI. About this clonotype: Its target is unknown.

The sequence came from a human donor in good health (CMV status not recorded). Some clones in this sample may be carry-over from other donors' samples. This chain uses TRBV2 with TRBJ1-1; no definite D call. The sample was CD8+ T cells from cultured PBMCs, taken from culture after CMV antigen stimulation. This CDR3 is CASSASQDLNTEAFF. Written as DNA, the CDR3 is TGTGCCAGCAGTGCTTCTCAGGACCTGAACACTGAAGCTTTCTTT.